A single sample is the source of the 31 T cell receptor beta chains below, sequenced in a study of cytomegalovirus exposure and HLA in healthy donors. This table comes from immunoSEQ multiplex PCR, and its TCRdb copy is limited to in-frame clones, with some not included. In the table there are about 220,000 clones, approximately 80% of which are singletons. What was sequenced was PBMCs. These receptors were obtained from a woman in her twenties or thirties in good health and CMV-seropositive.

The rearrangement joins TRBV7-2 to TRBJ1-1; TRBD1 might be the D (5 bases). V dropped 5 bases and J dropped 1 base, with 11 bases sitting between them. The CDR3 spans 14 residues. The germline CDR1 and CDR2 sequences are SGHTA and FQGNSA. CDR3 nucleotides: TGTGCCAGCAGCCGTGGGGGTGGGAACACTGAAGCTTTCTTT. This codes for CASSRGGGNTEAFF. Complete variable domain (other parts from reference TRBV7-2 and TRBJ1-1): GAGVSQSPSNKVTEKGKDVELRCDPISGHTALYWYRQSLGQGLEFLIYFQGNSAPDKSGLPSDRFSAERTGGSVSTLTIQRTQQEDSAVYLCASSRGGGNTEAFFGQGTRLTVV.

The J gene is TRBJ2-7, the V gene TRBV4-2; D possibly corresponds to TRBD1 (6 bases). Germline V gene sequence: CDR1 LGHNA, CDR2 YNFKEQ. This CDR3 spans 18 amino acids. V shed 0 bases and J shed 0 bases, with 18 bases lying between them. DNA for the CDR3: TGTGCCAGCAGCCAAGAGGGGGTTAGGGGGAGAGTCTCCTACGAGCAGTACTTC. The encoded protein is CASSQEGVRGRVSYEQYF.

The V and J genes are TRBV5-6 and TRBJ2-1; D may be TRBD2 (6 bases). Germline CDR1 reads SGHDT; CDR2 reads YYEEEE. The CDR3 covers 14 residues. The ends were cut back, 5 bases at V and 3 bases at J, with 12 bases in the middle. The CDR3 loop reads CASRAGRVYNEQFF. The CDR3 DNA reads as TGTGCCAGCAGAGCGGGCCGGGTCTACAATGAGCAGTTCTTC.

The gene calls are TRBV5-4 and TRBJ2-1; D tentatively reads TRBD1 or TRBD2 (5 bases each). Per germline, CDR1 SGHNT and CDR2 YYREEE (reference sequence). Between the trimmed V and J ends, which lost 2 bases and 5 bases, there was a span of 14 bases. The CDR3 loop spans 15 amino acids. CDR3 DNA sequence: TGTGCCAGCAGCTTACCAGGGAGCGTGGACAATGAGCAGTTCTTC. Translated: CASSLPGSVDNEQFF.

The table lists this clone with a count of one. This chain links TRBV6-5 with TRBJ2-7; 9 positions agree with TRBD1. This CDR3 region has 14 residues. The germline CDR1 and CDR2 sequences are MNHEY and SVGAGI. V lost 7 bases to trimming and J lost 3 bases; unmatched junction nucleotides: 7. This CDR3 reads CASTPTGGFYEQYF. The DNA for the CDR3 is TGTGCCAGCACCCCGACAGGGGGGTTCTACGAGCAGTACTTC.

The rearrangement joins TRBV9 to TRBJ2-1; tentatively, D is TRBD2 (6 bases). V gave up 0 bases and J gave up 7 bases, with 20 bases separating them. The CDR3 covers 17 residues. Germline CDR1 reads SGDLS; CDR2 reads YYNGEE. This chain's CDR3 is CASSVVPREGRQNEQFF. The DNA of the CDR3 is TGTGCCAGCAGCGTAGTACCTCGCGAGGGGAGGCAGAATGAGCAGTTCTTC. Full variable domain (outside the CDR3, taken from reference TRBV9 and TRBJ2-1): DSGVTQTPKHLITATGQRVTLRCSPRSGDLSVYWYQQSLDQGLQFLIQYYNGEERAKGNILERFSAQQFPDLHSELNLSSLELGDSALYFCASSVVPREGRQNEQFFGPGTRLTVL.

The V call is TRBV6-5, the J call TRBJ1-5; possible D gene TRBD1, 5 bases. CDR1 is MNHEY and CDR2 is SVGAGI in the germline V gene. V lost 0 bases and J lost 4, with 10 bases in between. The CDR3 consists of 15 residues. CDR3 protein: CASSYSIDSNQPQHF. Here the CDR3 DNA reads TGTGCCAGCAGTTACTCGATCGACAGTAATCAGCCCCAGCATTTT.

The CDR3 nucleotides read TGTGCCAGCAGTTTCACCCCGGGACCCAACAATGAGCAGTTCTTC. Translated: CASSFTPGPNNEQFF. This sequence joins TRBV27 and TRBJ2-1; D assignment may be TRBD1 or TRBD2 (5 bases each). V was trimmed by 3 bases and J by 5 bases, leaving 14 bases between them. The germline gives CDR1 MNHEY, CDR2 SMNVEV (reference sequence). The CDR3 has 15 residues.

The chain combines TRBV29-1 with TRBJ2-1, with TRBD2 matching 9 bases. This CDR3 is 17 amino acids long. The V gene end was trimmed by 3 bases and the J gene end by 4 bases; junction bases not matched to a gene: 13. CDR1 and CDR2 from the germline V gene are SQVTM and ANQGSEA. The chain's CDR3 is CSVDGDFRTSDYNEQFF. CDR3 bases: TGCAGCGTTGACGGGGATTTCAGGACTAGCGATTACAATGAGCAGTTCTTC.

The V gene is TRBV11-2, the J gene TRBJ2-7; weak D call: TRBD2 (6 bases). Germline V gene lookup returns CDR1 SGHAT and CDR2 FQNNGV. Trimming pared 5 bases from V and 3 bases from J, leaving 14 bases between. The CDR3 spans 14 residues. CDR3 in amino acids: CASSKNGGNYEQYF. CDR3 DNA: TGTGCCAGCAGCAAAAATGGAGGGAACTACGAGCAGTACTTC.

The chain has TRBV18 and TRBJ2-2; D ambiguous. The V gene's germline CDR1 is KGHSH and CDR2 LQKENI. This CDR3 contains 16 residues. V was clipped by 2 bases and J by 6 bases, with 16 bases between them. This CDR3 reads CASSPVVASGSGELFF. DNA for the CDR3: TGTGCCAGCTCACCAGTAGTAGCTTCCGGCTCCGGGGAGCTGTTTTTT.

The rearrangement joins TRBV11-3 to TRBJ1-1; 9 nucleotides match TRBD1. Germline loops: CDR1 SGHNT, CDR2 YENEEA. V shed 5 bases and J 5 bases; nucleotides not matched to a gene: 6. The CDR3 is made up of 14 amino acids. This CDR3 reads CASSRRQGVTEAFF. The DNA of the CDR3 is TGTGCCAGCAGCCGACGACAGGGGGTGACTGAAGCTTTCTTT.

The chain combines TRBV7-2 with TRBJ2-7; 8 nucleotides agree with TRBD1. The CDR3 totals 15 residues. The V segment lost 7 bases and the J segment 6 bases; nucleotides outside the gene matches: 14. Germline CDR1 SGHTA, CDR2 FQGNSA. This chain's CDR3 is CASNHGDRTYSEQYF. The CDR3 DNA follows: TGTGCCAGCAACCATGGGGACAGGACCTACAGCGAGCAGTACTTC.

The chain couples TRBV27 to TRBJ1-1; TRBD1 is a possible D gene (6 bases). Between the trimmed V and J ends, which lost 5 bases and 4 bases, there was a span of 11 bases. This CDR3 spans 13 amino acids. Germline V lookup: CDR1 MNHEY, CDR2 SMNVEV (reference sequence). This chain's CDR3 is CASSLQGGTEAFF. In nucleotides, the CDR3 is TGTGCCAGCAGTCTACAGGGTGGCACTGAAGCTTTCTTT.

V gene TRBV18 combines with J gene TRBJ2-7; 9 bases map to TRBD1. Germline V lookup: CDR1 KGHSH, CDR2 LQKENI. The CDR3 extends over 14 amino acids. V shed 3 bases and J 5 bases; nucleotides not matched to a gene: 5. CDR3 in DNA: TGTGCCAGCTCACCCGGACAGGGGAGCGACGAGCAGTACTTC. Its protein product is CASSPGQGSDEQYF.

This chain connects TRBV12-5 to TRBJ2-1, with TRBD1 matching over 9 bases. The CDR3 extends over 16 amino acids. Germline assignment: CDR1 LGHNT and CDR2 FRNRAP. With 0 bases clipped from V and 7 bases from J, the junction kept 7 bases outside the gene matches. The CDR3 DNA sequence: TGTGCTAGTGGTTTGGTACTAGGGACAGGGCGTAATGAGCAGTTCTTC. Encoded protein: CASGLVLGTGRNEQFF.

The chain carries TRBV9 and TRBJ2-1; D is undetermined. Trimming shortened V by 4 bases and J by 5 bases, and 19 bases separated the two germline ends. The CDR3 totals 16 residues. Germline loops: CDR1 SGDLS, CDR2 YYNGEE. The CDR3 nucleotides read TGTGCCAGCAGCTTCGGAAGGGTAGGTGAGAACAATGAGCAGTTCTTC. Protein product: CASSFGRVGENNEQFF.

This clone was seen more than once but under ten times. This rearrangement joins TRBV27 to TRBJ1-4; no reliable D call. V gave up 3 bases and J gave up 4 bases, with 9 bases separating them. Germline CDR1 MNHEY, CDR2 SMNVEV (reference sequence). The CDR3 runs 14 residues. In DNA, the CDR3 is TGTGCCAGCAGTTTGGGGAGAGTTAATGAAAAACTGTTTTTT. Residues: CASSLGRVNEKLFF.

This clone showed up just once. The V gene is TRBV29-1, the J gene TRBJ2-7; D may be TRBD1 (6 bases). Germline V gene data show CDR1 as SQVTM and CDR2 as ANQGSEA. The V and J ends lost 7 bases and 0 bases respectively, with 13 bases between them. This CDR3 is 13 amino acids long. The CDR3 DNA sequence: TGCAGCGCCAGGGGACCGAACTCCTACGAGCAGTACTTC. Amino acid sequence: CSARGPNSYEQYF.

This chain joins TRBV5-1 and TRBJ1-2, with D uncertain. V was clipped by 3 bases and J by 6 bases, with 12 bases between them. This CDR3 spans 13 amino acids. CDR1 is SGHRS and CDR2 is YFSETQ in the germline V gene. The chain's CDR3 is CASSSINSDGYTF. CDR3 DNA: TGCGCCAGCAGCTCTATAAACAGCGATGGCTACACCTTC.

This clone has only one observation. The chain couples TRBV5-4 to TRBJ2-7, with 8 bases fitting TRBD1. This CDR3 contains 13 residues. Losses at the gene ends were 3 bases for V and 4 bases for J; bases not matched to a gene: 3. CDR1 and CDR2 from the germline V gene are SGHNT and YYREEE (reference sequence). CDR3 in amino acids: CASSWDRFYEQYF. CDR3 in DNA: TGTGCCAGCAGCTGGGACAGGTTTTACGAGCAGTACTTC.

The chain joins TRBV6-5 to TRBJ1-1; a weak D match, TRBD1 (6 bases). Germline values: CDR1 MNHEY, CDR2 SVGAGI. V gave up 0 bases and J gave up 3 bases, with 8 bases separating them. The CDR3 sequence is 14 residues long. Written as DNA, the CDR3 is TGTGCCAGCAGTTACTCGAAGGGGGACACTGAAGCTTTCTTT. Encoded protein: CASSYSKGDTEAFF.

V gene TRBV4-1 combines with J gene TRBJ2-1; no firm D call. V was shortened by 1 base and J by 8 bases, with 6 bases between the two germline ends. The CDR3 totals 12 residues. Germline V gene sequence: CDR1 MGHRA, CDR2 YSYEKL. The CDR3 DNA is TGCGCCAGCAGCCAAGCCTATGATGAGCAGTTCTTC. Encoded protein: CASSQAYDEQFF.

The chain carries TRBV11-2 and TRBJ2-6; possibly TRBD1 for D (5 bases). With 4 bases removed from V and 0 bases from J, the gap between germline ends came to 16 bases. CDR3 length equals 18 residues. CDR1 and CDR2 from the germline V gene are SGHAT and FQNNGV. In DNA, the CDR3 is TGTGCCAGCAGCTCGCTTCGCAGGGAAAGCTCTGGGGCCAACGTCCTGACTTTC. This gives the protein CASSSLRRESSGANVLTF. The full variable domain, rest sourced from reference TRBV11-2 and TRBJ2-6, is EAGVAQSPRYKIIEKRQSVAFWCNPISGHATLYWYQQILGQGPKLLIQFQNNGVVDDSQLPKDRFSAERLKGVDSTLKIQPAKLEDSAVYLCASSSLRRESSGANVLTFGAGSRLTVL.

The CDR3: CASSLEMGQGAYEQYF. The CDR3, as DNA: TGTGCCAGCAGCTTAGAAATGGGACAGGGAGCCTACGAGCAGTACTTC. The chain couples TRBV11-3 to TRBJ2-7, with TRBD1 matching over 9 bases. This CDR3 is 16 amino acids long. V shed 0 bases, J shed 2 bases, and the junction held 5 bases outside the gene matches. From germline, CDR1 is SGHNT and CDR2 YENEEA.

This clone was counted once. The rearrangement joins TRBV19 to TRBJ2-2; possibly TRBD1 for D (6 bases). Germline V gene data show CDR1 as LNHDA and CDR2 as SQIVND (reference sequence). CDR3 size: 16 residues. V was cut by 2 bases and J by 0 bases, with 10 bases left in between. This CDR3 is CASSIRGTTNTGELFF. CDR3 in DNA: TGTGCCAGTAGTATAAGGGGGACAACGAACACCGGGGAGCTGTTTTTT.

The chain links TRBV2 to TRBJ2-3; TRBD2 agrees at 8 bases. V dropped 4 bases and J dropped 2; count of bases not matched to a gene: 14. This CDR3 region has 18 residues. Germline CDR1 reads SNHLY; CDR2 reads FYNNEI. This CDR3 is CASSVAGEWREDTDTQYF. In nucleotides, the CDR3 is TGTGCCAGCAGTGTAGCCGGGGAGTGGCGGGAGGACACAGATACGCAGTATTTT.

CDR3 in DNA: TGTGCCAGCAGCTTAGTCCTGGAGACCGGGTCGTACGAGCAGTACTTC. It translates to CASSLVLETGSYEQYF. The chain links TRBV7-8 to TRBJ2-7, with unresolved D. The CDR3 length is 16 residues. Trimming pared 1 base from V and 4 bases from J, leaving 17 bases between. Germline CDR1 and CDR2: SGHVS and FQNEAQ.

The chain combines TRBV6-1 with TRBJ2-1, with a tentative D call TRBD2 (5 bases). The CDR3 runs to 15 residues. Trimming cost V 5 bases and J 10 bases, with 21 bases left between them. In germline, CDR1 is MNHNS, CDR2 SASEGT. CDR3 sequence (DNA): TGTGCCAGCAGTCGGCTAGCCGGTACCTCTACGGAGCAGTTCTTC. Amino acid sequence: CASSRLAGTSTEQFF.

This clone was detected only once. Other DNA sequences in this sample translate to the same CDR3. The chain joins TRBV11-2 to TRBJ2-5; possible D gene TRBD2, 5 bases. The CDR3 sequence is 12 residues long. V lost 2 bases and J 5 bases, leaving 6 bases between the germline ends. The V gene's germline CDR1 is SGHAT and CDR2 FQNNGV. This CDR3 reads CASSLSGETQYF. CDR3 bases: TGTGCCAGCAGCTTAAGCGGCGAGACCCAGTACTTC.

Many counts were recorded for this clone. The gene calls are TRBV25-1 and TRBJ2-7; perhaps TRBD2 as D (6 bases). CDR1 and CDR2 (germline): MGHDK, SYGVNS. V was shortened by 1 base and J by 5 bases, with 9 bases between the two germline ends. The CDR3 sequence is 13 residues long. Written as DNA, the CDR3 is TGTGCCAGCAGTGAATCAAGGAGGGACGAGCAGTACTTC. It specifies CASSESRRDEQYF.